This is a list of T cell receptor beta chains from one sample in a study of T-cell reconstitution after alpha-beta-depleted transplantation in children. Via MiXCR, TCRdb re-called the PCR reads, giving one row per CDR3 protein. The sample consists of about 340,000 distinct CDR3 sequences, around 10% of them appearing once. The input for sequencing was PBMCs from the stem cell graft donor, taken from the stem cell graft. The receptors come from a human donor who donated a stem cell graft to a child with acute lymphoblastic leukemia. CDR3s include the opening cysteine and the closing phenylalanine or tryptophan. D genes are given only for firm matches. Rows give clone size only sometimes, using once, few, many, or a class for an expanded clone.

TRBV7-2	TRBJ2-3	TRBD2	few	TGTGCCATCGCAGGGAGGGCAAGAGATACGCAGTATTTT	CAIAGRARDTQYF
TRBV28	TRBJ2-1	TRBD2	few	TGTGCCAGCAGAGCAAGGACTAGCGAATACAATGAGCAGTTCTTC	CASRARTSEYNEQFF
TRBV29-1	TRBJ1-5	.	.	TGCAGCGTTGAAGACGGAGGTCAGCCCCAGCATTTT	CSVEDGGQPQHF
TRBV6-2/TRBV6-3	TRBJ2-7	.	few	TGTGCCAGCAGTTACCGGGAACCCTACGTAGAGCAGTACTTC	CASSYREPYVEQYF
TRBV20-1	TRBJ2-3	.	many	TGCAGTGCTAGAGTGGCCCAATCCGGGACAGATACGCAGTATTTT	CSARVAQSGTDTQYF
TRBV6-2/TRBV6-3	TRBJ1-1	.	few	TGTGCCAGCAGTTACGGCAGGGGAAATATAATGAACACTGAAGCTTTCTTT	CASSYGRGNIMNTEAFF
TRBV6-5	TRBJ1-3	.	many	TGTGCCAGCAGTTACCCGGGGGCAGGTGGAAACACCATATATTTT	CASSYPGAGGNTIYF
TRBV18	TRBJ1-3	.	.	TGTGCCAGCTCAATCAGGGGAGCTGGAAACACCATATATTTT	CASSIRGAGNTIYF
TRBV28	TRBJ2-5	TRBD1	many	TGTGCCAGCAGGGGGACAGGAGACTCCCAAGAGACCCAGTACTTC	CASRGTGDSQETQYF
TRBV3-1	TRBJ2-1	TRBD2	many	TGTGCCAGCACCCTAGCGGGAGGATACAATGAGCAGTTCTTC	CASTLAGGYNEQFF
TRBV7-2	TRBJ2-3	TRBD1	many	TGTGCCAGCAGCCCTAGGGTGGGCAGGGGGTTCACAGATACGCAGTATTTT	CASSPRVGRGFTDTQYF
TRBV29-1	TRBJ1-1	TRBD1	many	TGCAGCGTTGAAGGACGGACAGGTATCGAAGCTTTCTTT	CSVEGRTGIEAFF
TRBV27	TRBJ2-7	.	many	TGTGCCAGCAGTTTATCGGCCGGCGGGGTCTACGAGCAGTACTTC	CASSLSAGGVYEQYF
TRBV7-2	TRBJ2-1	.	.	TGTGCCAGCAGTACCGGAGGTCGGAATGAGCAGTTCTTC	CASSTGGRNEQFF
TRBV11-3	TRBJ2-2	.	.	TGTGCCAGCAGCTTAGGTATCGACGGGGAGCTGTTTTTT	CASSLGIDGELFF
TRBV9	TRBJ1-2	.	.	TGTGCCAGCAGCGTTTCCCGGGGGGCTTCCCATTCCGATTACTATGGCTACACCTTC	CASSVSRGASHSDYYGYTF
TRBV4-3	TRBJ2-6	.	few	TGCGCCAGCAGCCAAGTTGAGGGCTCTGGGGCCAACGTCCTGACTTTC	CASSQVEGSGANVLTF
TRBV7-6	TRBJ2-7	.	.	TGTGCCAGCAGCGAGGGGCAGGGCCCCTACGAGCAGTACTTC	CASSEGQGPYEQYF
TRBV6-2/TRBV6-3	TRBJ2-6	.	few	TGTGCCAGCAGCCGAGCGTGGGGGGAGCGTTACTCTGGGGCCAACGTCCTGACTTTC	CASSRAWGERYSGANVLTF
TRBV4-2	TRBJ2-5	.	.	TGTGCCAGCAGCCAAGATTCTAGCGCCTACCAAGAGACCCAGTACTTC	CASSQDSSAYQETQYF
TRBV7-2	TRBJ2-3	.	.	TGTGCCAGCAGCCAGTGGACCGGTCAAGATACGCAGTATTTT	CASSQWTGQDTQYF
TRBV5-1	TRBJ2-2	.	.	TGCGCCAGCAGAGGGCTCACGAACACCGGGGAGCTGTTTTTT	CASRGLTNTGELFF
TRBV7-9	TRBJ2-5	.	few	TGTGCCAGCAGCTTTGACAGGAACCAAGAGACCCAGTACTTC	CASSFDRNQETQYF
TRBV20-1	TRBJ1-4	.	many	TGCAGTGCTAGAGGACAGAAAAATGAAAAACTGTTTTTT	CSARGQKNEKLFF
TRBV5-1	TRBJ2-2	.	many	TGCGCCAGCAGTTCAAGGAGACCTCCGAACACCGGGGAGCTGTTTTTT	CASSSRRPPNTGELFF
TRBV15	TRBJ2-1	TRBD2	few	TGTGCCACCAGCAGAGGGGGTTCTAGCGGGAGCGAGGAGCAGTTCTTC	CATSRGGSSGSEEQFF
TRBV3-1	TRBJ2-1	.	many	TGTGCCAGCAGCCAACGAAGGGGGGTAAACTACAATGAGCAGTTCTTC	CASSQRRGVNYNEQFF
TRBV6-2/TRBV6-3	TRBJ2-7	TRBD2	few	TGTGCCAGCACCGTTAGCGGGCAGGAATACGAGCAGTACTTC	CASTVSGQEYEQYF
TRBV7-9	TRBJ2-7	TRBD2	few	TGTGCCAGCAGCTCCTCGGGACTAGCGGGCTCCTACGAGCAGTACTTC	CASSSSGLAGSYEQYF
TRBV28	TRBJ2-1	TRBD2	many	TGTGCCAGCAGTTTCCCCCCAGCGGGAGGTCCCAATGAGCAGTTCTTC	CASSFPPAGGPNEQFF
TRBV5-5	TRBJ2-3	.	few	TGTGCCAGCAGTATCGGGGCCCACTTCACAGATACGCAGTATTTT	CASSIGAHFTDTQYF
TRBV3-1	TRBJ1-6	.	few	TGTGCCAGCACGACAGCCAATAATTCACCCCTCCACTTT	CASTTANNSPLHF
TRBV4-1	TRBJ1-5	.	few	TGCGCCAGCAGCCAAGTCGGGAGGCTCAATCAGCCCCAGCATTTT	CASSQVGRLNQPQHF
TRBV12-3/TRBV12-4	TRBJ1-1	.	many	TGTGCCAGCAGTCCGGGTTGGGGAGGGACTGAAGCTTTCTTT	CASSPGWGGTEAFF
TRBV20-1	TRBJ2-3	.	few	TGCAGTGCTAGAGATTGGTTTAGCGGTACCACAGATACGCAGTATTTT	CSARDWFSGTTDTQYF
TRBV7-2	TRBJ2-5	TRBD2	.	TGTGCCAGCAGCTTCCCGGGACTAGAAGAGACCCATTACTTC	CASSFPGLEETHYF